The 8 T cell receptor beta chains presented below share a single source sample, sequenced in a study of early T cells in non-severe SARS-CoV-2 infection. Via MiXCR, TCRdb re-called the 5' RACE reads, giving one row per CDR3 protein. The sample has about 64,000 distinct CDR3 sequences; roughly a fifth are singletons. The sample here was whole blood, taken at baseline. Every receptor here comes from an adult who was a healthcare worker with PCR-confirmed SARS-CoV-2 infection or an uninfected control (not recorded which).

V and J are TRBV6-6 and TRBJ2-7; D not certain. The germline V gene encodes CDR1 MNHNY and CDR2 SVGAGI (reference sequence). Deletions cut 1 base from V and 4 bases from J, with 11 bases between. CDR3 length: 14 amino acids. CDR3 nucleotides: TGTGCCAGCAGTTACTTGGGCAACCTGTACGAGCAGTACTTC. Its translation is CASSYLGNLYEQYF.

This clonotype showed up just once. The V call is TRBV10-3, the J call TRBJ2-7; 10 bases line up with TRBD1. The CDR3 is made up of 13 amino acids. V lost 6 bases, J lost 4 bases, and 3 bases stayed unmatched. Germline-derived CDR1 and CDR2 are ENHRY and SYGVKD. The CDR3 coding sequence is TGTGCCATCAGAGAGGGACAGGGGTACGAGCAGTACTTC. Its protein product is CAIREGQGYEQYF.

This clonotype occurred a few times. The chain carries TRBV12-5 and TRBJ1-2; the D gene is possibly TRBD1 (5 bases). The CDR3 covers 9 residues. The germline CDR1 and CDR2 sequences are LGHNT and FRNRAP. The CDR3 DNA sequence: TGTGTTAAAGGGGAACGCTACACCTTC. This sequence encodes CVKGERYTF.

The rearrangement joins TRBV20-1 to TRBJ1-6; no reliable D call. The CDR3 loop spans 14 amino acids. In germline, CDR1 is DFQATT, CDR2 SNEGSKA (reference sequence). With 6 bases removed from V and 10 bases from J, the gap between germline ends came to 19 bases. This CDR3 is CSAKRRGVGSPLHF. The CDR3 coding sequence is TGCAGTGCCAAGAGGCGGGGAGTCGGATCACCCCTCCACTTT.

The chain carries TRBV7-3 and TRBJ2-3, with D perhaps matching TRBD1 (5 bases). Germline loops: CDR1 SGHTA, CDR2 FQGTGA. The ends were cut back, 3 bases at V and 2 bases at J, with 6 bases in the middle. This CDR3 has 13 amino acids. The CDR3 spells CASSFGHTDTQYF. DNA for the CDR3: TGTGCCAGCAGCTTTGGACACACAGATACGCAGTATTTT.

This rearrangement joins TRBV7-9 to TRBJ1-1; D uncertain. Trimming removed 1 base at V and 1 base at J, with 7 bases between. The germline V gene has CDR1 SEHNR and CDR2 FQNEAQ (reference sequence). This CDR3 region has 14 residues. CDR3 amino acids: CASSLGNPNTEAFF. The CDR3 DNA reads as TGTGCCAGCAGCTTAGGGAACCCGAACACTGAAGCTTTCTTT.

The rearrangement joins TRBV5-1 to TRBJ2-7; D may be TRBD1 (5 bases). The CDR3 is made up of 12 amino acids. With 4 bases removed from V and 5 bases from J, the gap between germline ends came to 10 bases. Germline CDR1 is SGHRS and CDR2 is YFSETQ. CDR3 DNA: TGCGCCAGCAGCCCTCAGGGCCACGAGCAGTACTTC. This codes for CASSPQGHEQYF.

This clonotype came up many times. The chain joins TRBV30 to TRBJ2-4; 12 bases are a match to TRBD1. The germline gives CDR1 GTSNPN, CDR2 SVGIG (reference sequence). Trimming took 8 bases from V and 3 from J; bases not matched to a gene: 8. The CDR3 is 15 amino acids. CDR3 coding DNA: TGTGCCCACACCGGGACAGGGGGCTTCAAAAACATTCAGTACTTC. Translated, it gives CAHTGTGGFKNIQYF.